Reported below is one T cell receptor beta chain. Methods used by the authors: Amplified reference gene primers provided the basis for estimating nucleated cell counts. This table comes from immunoSEQ multiplex PCR, and its TCRdb copy is limited to in-frame clones, with some not included. V and J calls and clone size are those listed in that table; D and trimming were worked out from the DNA. This repertoire shows over 100,000 clones, 70% to 85% found once; its top ten account for 7.9%. This specimen belongs to a study of blood T cell repertoires in COVID-19. Study details: Samples came from the United States, Italy and Spain, spanning acute and convalescent COVID-19. Nucleic acid was either cDNA or gDNA, and it came from T cells, B-cell-depleted T cells, or PBMCs.

This CDR3 spans 17 amino acids. Germline CDR1 is SGHNT and CDR2 is YYREEE (reference sequence). The V and J ends lost 4 bases and 3 bases, in that order; junction bases with no gene match: 15. The sequencing input was peripheral blood. The chain couples TRBV5-4 to TRBJ2-7, with 8 bases identical to TRBD1. The source of this sequence is a woman aged 80 or over with active or convalescent COVID-19. CDR3 region: CASSRTSSAGGYYEQYF. The CDR3 coding sequence is TGTGCCAGCAGCCGTACTTCCTCGGCAGGGGGCTACTACGAGCAGTACTTC.